What follows are 26 T cell receptor beta chains derived from one specimen sequenced in a study of blood T cells in healthy people across ages. Together with a sample-barcoded 5' primer, a J-beta primer mix was included in a second PCR lasting about 7 to 11 cycles. TCRdb called the 5' RACE reads again in MiXCR, with one record for every CDR3 protein. The table lists almost 1 million distinct CDR3 sequences, about 51% of them singletons. Sequencing was performed on blood. These receptor sequences come from an older woman in good health.

The chain is built from TRBV20-1 and TRBJ2-1, with 7 bases fitting TRBD1. The DNA matches TRBJ2-7 better at its end, which makes the J call doubtful. Germline V gene sequence: CDR1 DFQATT, CDR2 SNEGSKA (reference sequence). CDR3 length equals 12 residues. CDR3 protein: CSASLGGREQYF. The CDR3, as DNA: TGCAGTGCTAGCTTAGGGGGCAGGGAGCAGTACTTC.

The chain has TRBV5-4 and TRBJ2-3; 7 bases map to TRBD1. CDR1 SGHNT and CDR2 YYREEE come from the germline V gene (reference sequence). The CDR3 is 15 amino acids. V lost 4 bases to trimming and J lost 2 bases; unmatched junction nucleotides: 7. Written as DNA, the CDR3 is TGTGCCAGCAGCCCCGGGACAGTCTTCACAGATACGCAGTATTTT. This codes for CASSPGTVFTDTQYF. The entire variable domain, with the rest obtained from reference TRBV5-4 and TRBJ2-3, is as follows: ETGVTQSPTHLIKTRGQQVTLRCSSQSGHNTVSWYQQALGQGPQFIFQYYREEENGRGNFPPRFSGLQFPNYSSELNVNALELDDSALYLCASSPGTVFTDTQYFGPGTRLTVL.

This clonotype was recorded a few times. The chain recombines TRBV20-1 with TRBJ2-1; tentative D call: TRBD2 (6 bases). This CDR3 region has 12 residues. CDR1 and CDR2 from the germline V gene are DFQATT and SNEGSKA (reference sequence). V was shortened by 6 bases and J by 8 bases, with 14 bases between the two germline ends. Here the CDR3 reads CSATTRSHEQFF. The CDR3 region has the DNA TGCAGTGCCACGACTAGGAGTCATGAGCAGTTCTTC.

The chain joins TRBV18 to TRBJ2-5; D is unresolved. Trimming took 8 bases from V and 4 from J, leaving 11 bases between them. The CDR3 is 12 residues long. From germline, CDR1 is KGHSH and CDR2 LQKENI. The CDR3 protein is CASAVNRETQYF. The CDR3 DNA reads TGTGCCAGCGCGGTCAACAGAGAGACCCAGTACTTC.

This rearrangement joins TRBV12-3 or TRBV12-4 to TRBJ2-5; D unresolved. The CDR3 is made up of 12 amino acids. Trimming took off 8 bases at V and 11 bases at J, with 18 bases between the two ends. The CDR3 sequence is CASGRAHNEQYF. The CDR3 DNA reads as TGTGCCAGCGGTAGGGCCCACAATGAGCAGTACTTC.

The chain uses TRBV20-1 and TRBJ1-5; no clear D gene. In germline, CDR1 is DFQATT, CDR2 SNEGSKA (reference sequence). The length of the CDR3 is 15 residues. With 6 bases removed from V and 2 bases from J, the gap between germline ends came to 17 bases. For the CDR3, the DNA is TGCAGTGCCTTCGGAAGGAGGGAGGGCAATCAGCCCCAGCATTTT. This translates into CSAFGRREGNQPQHF.

This clonotype appeared a few times. This sequence joins TRBV9 and TRBJ1-2; 8 bases line up with TRBD1. There are 15 residues in the CDR3. CDR1 is SGDLS and CDR2 is YYNGEE in the germline V gene. Unmatched junction bases numbered 10, after V lost 4 bases and J lost 5 bases. Here the CDR3 DNA reads TGTGCCAGCAGCCCTGGAGACAGGGGCGCTTATGGCTACACCTTC. Translating it yields CASSPGDRGAYGYTF.

The rearrangement links TRBV20-1 to TRBJ2-1; tentative D call: TRBD2 (5 bases). Trimming left V 3 bases short and J 7 bases short, with 22 bases between. The germline gives CDR1 DFQATT, CDR2 SNEGSKA (reference sequence). The CDR3 has 16 residues. This CDR3 is CSASARSARPGNEQFF. The DNA of the CDR3 is TGCAGTGCTAGTGCCCGTAGTGCGAGACCGGGAAATGAGCAGTTCTTC.

Concerning this clonotype itself: Since a much larger clone is just one base distant, this may be a read error. The V call is TRBV6-1, the J call TRBJ2-3; 14 nucleotides line up with TRBD2. The CDR3 extends over 15 amino acids. Per the germline V gene, CDR1 is MNHNS and CDR2 is SASEGT. The CDR3, as DNA: TGTGCCAGCAGAGGGACTAGCGGGAGTTTTAGTACGCAGTTTTTT. Protein sequence: CASRGTSGSFSTQFF.

The chain recombines TRBV11-1 with TRBJ1-4; D call uncertain. V was cut by 4 bases and J by 3 bases, with 21 bases left in between. Germline CDR1 and CDR2: SGHAT and FQDESV (reference sequence). This CDR3 has 18 amino acids. The DNA of the CDR3 is TGTGCCAGCAGCTCTCCGAGATTGGAGTCTCGAGCTAATGAAAAACTGTTTTTT. This sequence encodes CASSSPRLESRANEKLFF. Combining the CDR3 with reference TRBV11-1 and TRBJ1-4 gives the whole variable domain EAEVAQSPRYKITEKSQAVAFWCDPISGHATLYWYRQILGQGPELLVQFQDESVVDDSQLPKDRFSAERLKGVDSTLKIQPAELGDSAMYLCASSSPRLESRANEKLFFGSGTQLSVL.

This clonotype was counted a single time. V and J are TRBV3-1 and TRBJ1-2; 7 positions agree with TRBD1. Germline trimming cut 0 bases from V and 2 bases from J; bases unmatched to any gene: 6. Looked up from germline, CDR1 is LGHDT and CDR2 is YNNKEL (reference sequence). The CDR3 covers 16 residues. This chain's CDR3 is CASSQDGGRGNYGYTF. DNA of the CDR3: TGTGCCAGCAGCCAAGATGGAGGCAGGGGGAACTATGGCTACACCTTC.

V gene TRBV25-1 combines with J gene TRBJ2-3; D possibly corresponds to TRBD1 (6 bases). The CDR3 is made up of 16 amino acids. Trimming stripped 7 bases from V and 1 base from J, with 18 bases between. Germline assignment: CDR1 MGHDK and CDR2 SYGVNS. Here the CDR3 reads CASTTPPDSGTDTQYF. CDR3 bases: TGTGCCAGCACCACTCCCCCGGACAGCGGCACAGATACGCAGTATTTT.

This clonotype was recorded a few times. This chain links TRBV4-1 with TRBJ2-7; tentatively, D is TRBD1 or TRBD2 (6 bases each). V was shortened by 1 base and J by 2 bases, with 12 bases between the two germline ends. The CDR3 is made up of 15 amino acids. CDR1 and CDR2 (germline): MGHRA, YSYEKL. CDR3 sequence reads: CASSQVPGGTYEQYF. As DNA, the CDR3 is TGCGCCAGCAGCCAAGTTCCCGGGGGCACCTACGAGCAGTACTTC.

The V gene is TRBV7-9, the J gene TRBJ2-1; D may correspond to TRBD1 or TRBD2 (7 bases each). V was cut by 3 bases and J by 4 bases, with 22 bases left in between. CDR3 length: 18 amino acids. Germline CDR1 is SEHNR and CDR2 is FQNEAQ (reference sequence). The CDR3 DNA reads TGTGCCAGCAGCTTGAAAAACAGGGGTAGCGGGCCTTACAATGAGCAGTTCTTC. Translating it yields CASSLKNRGSGPYNEQFF.

V and J are TRBV10-3 and TRBJ2-7; no definite D call. This CDR3 comprises 13 residues. V lost 3 bases to trimming and J lost 3 bases, with 9 bases between them. Germline-derived CDR1 and CDR2 are ENHRY and SYGVKD. The DNA of the CDR3 is TGTGCCATCAGTGATGGTGTCGTCTACGAGCAGTACTTC. Translation gives CAISDGVVYEQYF.

This rearrangement joins TRBV5-1 to TRBJ2-1; D call uncertain. Trimming took off 0 bases at V and 0 bases at J, with 7 bases between the two ends. Germline loops: CDR1 SGHRS, CDR2 YFSETQ. The CDR3 covers 15 residues. CDR3 sequence: CASSLESLSYNEQFF. Written as DNA, the CDR3 is TGCGCCAGCAGCTTGGAATCCCTCTCCTACAATGAGCAGTTCTTC.

The V and J genes are TRBV10-3 and TRBJ2-3; D may correspond to TRBD1 or TRBD2 (5 bases each). The CDR3 totals 13 residues. Germline V lookup: CDR1 ENHRY, CDR2 SYGVKD. The V and J ends lost 8 bases and 0 bases respectively, with 9 bases between them. CDR3 protein: CAIGDGSTDTQYF. In DNA, the CDR3 is TGTGCCATCGGGGACGGGAGCACAGATACGCAGTATTTT.

The chain recombines TRBV7-2 with TRBJ2-3; D remains ambiguous. The V and J ends lost 0 bases and 0 bases respectively, with 7 bases between them. Germline V gene lookup returns CDR1 SGHTA and CDR2 FQGNSA. The length of the CDR3 is 15 residues. The CDR3 is CASSLAVVSTDTQYF. CDR3 DNA: TGTGCCAGCAGCTTAGCGGTGGTTAGCACAGATACGCAGTATTTT.

The chain employs TRBV20-1 and TRBJ2-5, with D perhaps matching TRBD1 or TRBD2 (5 bases each). CDR1 is DFQATT and CDR2 is SNEGSKA in the germline V gene (reference sequence). CDR3 length equals 15 residues. V was trimmed by 0 bases and J by 4 bases, leaving 15 bases between them. CDR3 coding DNA: TGCAGTGCTAGAGACGCCCGGGGCCTCGTAGAGACCCAGTACTTC. This translates into CSARDARGLVETQYF.

V and J are TRBV4-1 and TRBJ1-1, with D unclear. V was trimmed by 7 bases and J by 5 bases, leaving 17 bases between them. CDR1 and CDR2 from the germline V gene are MGHRA and YSYEKL. The CDR3 loop spans 14 amino acids. The CDR3 reads CASKATGGGTEAFF. As DNA, the CDR3 is TGCGCCAGCAAGGCGACGGGCGGCGGGACTGAAGCTTTCTTT.

This clonotype has just a few counts. The chain is built from TRBV20-1 and TRBJ2-7; possibly TRBD2 for D (5 bases). V shed 3 bases and J shed 0 bases, with 12 bases lying between them. Germline loops: CDR1 DFQATT, CDR2 SNEGSKA (reference sequence). CDR3 length: 14 amino acids. CDR3: CSARRAGFSYEQYF. CDR3 bases: TGCAGTGCTAGGCGGGCGGGCTTCTCCTACGAGCAGTACTTC.

This CDR3 reads CSAPTSGRPGDTQYF. DNA for the CDR3: TGCAGTGCACCGACTAGCGGGAGGCCCGGTGATACGCAGTATTTT. This chain uses TRBV20-1 with TRBJ2-3; 13 nucleotides line up with TRBD2. Germline trimming cut 6 bases from V and 6 bases from J; bases unmatched to any gene: 9. This CDR3 has 15 amino acids. Per the germline V gene, CDR1 is DFQATT and CDR2 is SNEGSKA (reference sequence).

Comment on this clonotype: At one of its ends the junction is not consistent with the germline gene, which may arise from a read error. The V and J genes are TRBV5-1 and TRBJ2-3; 9 bases are shared with TRBD1. The germline V gene encodes CDR1 SGHRS and CDR2 YFSETQ. The CDR3 spans 17 residues. CDR3 DNA sequence: TGCGCCAGCAGCCATGGACAGGGGATCGTTTCGGCAGATACGCGGTATTTT. Translation gives CASSHGQGIVSADTRYF. The full variable domain, completed using reference TRBV5-1 and TRBJ2-3, is KAGVTQTPRYLIKTRGQQVTLSCSPISGHRSVSWYQQTPGQGLQFLFEYFSETQRNKGNFPGRFSGRQFSNSRSEMNVSTLELGDSALYLCASSHGQGIVSADTRYFGPGTRLTVL.

The chain has TRBV7-9 and TRBJ1-2, with D uncertain. The CDR3 length is 16 residues. Trimming took off 1 base at V and 4 bases at J, with 16 bases between the two ends. The germline V gene encodes CDR1 SEHNR and CDR2 FQNEAQ (reference sequence). In DNA, the CDR3 is TGTGCCAGCAGCTTAGTACGCGGAGCCGCGGGCTATGGCTACACCTTC. Translation: CASSLVRGAAGYGYTF.

The chain links TRBV28 to TRBJ1-2; 8 bases fit TRBD1. This CDR3 has 13 residues. J gave up 3 bases and V 7 bases, and 4 bases lay outside the gene matches. Germline values: CDR1 MDHEN, CDR2 SYDVKM. CDR3 residues: CASTVQGDYGYTF. CDR3 nucleotides: TGTGCCAGCACCGTACAGGGGGACTATGGCTACACCTTC.

With respect to this clonotype: Germline is not matched at one junction end, which may reflect a read error. This chain connects TRBV29-1 to TRBJ2-2, with D uncertain. The CDR3 is 11 amino acids. Germline lookup yields CDR1 SQVTM and CDR2 ANQGSEA. DNA of the CDR3: TGCAGCGCGATGAACATCGGGGAGCTGTTTTTT. The encoded protein is CSAMNIGELFF.